Listed below are T cell receptor beta chains from one sample, sequenced in a study of cytomegalovirus exposure and HLA in healthy donors. Sequenced by immunoSEQ multiplex PCR; TCRdb stores in-frame clones only, minus some. The sample has 110,000 to 150,000 clones; around 82% are singletons. The sample taken for sequencing was PBMCs. The receptors were gathered from a female donor in good health and CMV-seronegative. The conserved cysteine and the conserved F or W are not part of the CDR3 here. The order of the fields is CDR3 protein, V gene, J gene.

CDR3 protein: ATSQVSGANVLT
V gene: TRBV6-1
J gene: TRBJ2-6

CDR3 protein: ASSLGGLALF
V gene: TRBV7-2
J gene: TRBJ2-1

CDR3 protein: SSSPPAGEQF
V gene: TRBV7-3
J gene: TRBJ2-1

CDR3 protein: ASSEGQGRIEAF
V gene: TRBV5-1
J gene: TRBJ1-1

CDR3 protein: ASKLTGSHSPLH
V gene: TRBV5-6
J gene: TRBJ1-6

CDR3 protein: ASSLTGVAYGYT
V gene: TRBV28
J gene: TRBJ1-2

CDR3 protein: ASRIQGPGPQH
V gene: TRBV6-6
J gene: TRBJ1-5

CDR3 protein: ASRSRAGVILRAKNIQY
V gene: TRBV28
J gene: TRBJ2-4

CDR3 protein: ASSYALAGADYEQY
V gene: TRBV6-5
J gene: NA

CDR3 protein: ASSQVRGYEQY
V gene: TRBV14
J gene: TRBJ2-7

CDR3 protein: ASSRSTGNTEAF
V gene: TRBV7-9
J gene: TRBJ1-1

CDR3 protein: AISELGEAYEQY
V gene: TRBV10-3
J gene: TRBJ2-7

CDR3 protein: ASRPQGVKTEAF
V gene: TRBV27
J gene: TRBJ1-1

CDR3 protein: SSSLDYSEAF
V gene: TRBV7-9
J gene: TRBJ1-1

CDR3 protein: ASSSGQGRSEKLF
V gene: TRBV7-6
J gene: TRBJ1-4

CDR3 protein: ASSLRGFLSNEKLF
V gene: TRBV5-1
J gene: TRBJ1-4

CDR3 protein: ASSSRDTEAF
V gene: TRBV7-9
J gene: TRBJ1-1

CDR3 protein: ASSPGDTFVTLH
V gene: TRBV11-2
J gene: TRBJ1-6

CDR3 protein: ASSSHPDRTGQF
V gene: TRBV28
J gene: TRBJ2-1

CDR3 protein: ASSRSGGRQPQH
V gene: TRBV27
J gene: TRBJ1-5

CDR3 protein: ASSLREGAVGYGYT
V gene: TRBV7-9
J gene: TRBJ1-2

CDR3 protein: ASSAGLAGDNEQF
V gene: TRBV7-3
J gene: TRBJ2-1

CDR3 protein: ASSSQGRNTEAF
V gene: TRBV7-9
J gene: TRBJ1-1